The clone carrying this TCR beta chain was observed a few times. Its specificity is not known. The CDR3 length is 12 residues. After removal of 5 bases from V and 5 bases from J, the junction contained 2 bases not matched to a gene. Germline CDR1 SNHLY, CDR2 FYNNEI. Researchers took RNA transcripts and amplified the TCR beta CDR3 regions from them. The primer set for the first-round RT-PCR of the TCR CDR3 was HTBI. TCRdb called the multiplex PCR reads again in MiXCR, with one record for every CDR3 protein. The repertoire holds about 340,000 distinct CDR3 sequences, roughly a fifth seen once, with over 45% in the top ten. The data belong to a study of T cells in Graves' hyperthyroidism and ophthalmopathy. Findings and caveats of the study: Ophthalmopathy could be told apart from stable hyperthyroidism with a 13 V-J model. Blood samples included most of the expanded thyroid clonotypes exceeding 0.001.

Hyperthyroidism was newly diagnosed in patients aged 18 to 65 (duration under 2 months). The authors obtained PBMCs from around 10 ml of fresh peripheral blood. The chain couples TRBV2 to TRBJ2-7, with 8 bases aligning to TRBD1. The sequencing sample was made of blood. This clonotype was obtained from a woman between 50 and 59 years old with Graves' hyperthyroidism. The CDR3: CASSRTGNEQYF. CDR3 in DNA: TGTGCCAGCAGTCGGACAGGGAACGAGCAGTACTTC.